The rows below give T cell receptor beta chains drawn from one sample of a study of graft-versus-host responses after intestinal transplantation. Assay used: immunoSEQ multiplex PCR; TCRdb lists only in-frame clones, some missing. The data contain about 71,000 clones, less than 95% of them seen just once; the ten biggest clones take up about 1.3%. Antigen specificity for these receptors is unknown. The source material was unstimulated CD8+ T cells sorted from spleen or lymph node cells, sampled before intestinal transplant. These receptor sequences come from a human donor who received an intestinal transplant. CDR3s leave out the opening cysteine and the closing phenylalanine or tryptophan.

TRBJ2-1	TRBV4-1	ASSQVLRGGSYNEQF
TRBJ2-7	TRBV19	ASSYGDSYEQY
TRBJ2-1	TRBV6-5	ASTVAGGLNNEQF
TRBJ2-5	TRBV7-3	ASSSLGGGETQY
TRBJ1-2	TRBV4-1	ASSQEGTYGYT
TRBJ2-3	TRBV5-4	AFWGADTQY
TRBJ2-1	TRBV12-5	ASGSPSGLAGGPSSYNEQF
TRBJ2-7	TRBV25-1	ASSGTGVAEQY
TRBJ1-1	TRBV5-1	ASRWTSMNTEAF
TRBJ1-6	TRBV6-5	ASRQRVWNSPLH
TRBJ2-7	TRBV9	ASSVAASGSYEQY
TRBJ1-1	TRBV11-2	ASTPFVPEAF
TRBJ1-1	TRBV19	ASSIGGGAF
TRBJ1-1	TRBV9	ASSPRGGDEAF
TRBJ1-1	TRBV5-4	ASSPFTGTGVPEAF
.	TRBV9	ASSAGGAAYEQY
TRBJ2-7	TRBV11-1	ASSLYSGGGLEQY
TRBJ2-7	TRBV6-5	ASSASGGGSYEQY